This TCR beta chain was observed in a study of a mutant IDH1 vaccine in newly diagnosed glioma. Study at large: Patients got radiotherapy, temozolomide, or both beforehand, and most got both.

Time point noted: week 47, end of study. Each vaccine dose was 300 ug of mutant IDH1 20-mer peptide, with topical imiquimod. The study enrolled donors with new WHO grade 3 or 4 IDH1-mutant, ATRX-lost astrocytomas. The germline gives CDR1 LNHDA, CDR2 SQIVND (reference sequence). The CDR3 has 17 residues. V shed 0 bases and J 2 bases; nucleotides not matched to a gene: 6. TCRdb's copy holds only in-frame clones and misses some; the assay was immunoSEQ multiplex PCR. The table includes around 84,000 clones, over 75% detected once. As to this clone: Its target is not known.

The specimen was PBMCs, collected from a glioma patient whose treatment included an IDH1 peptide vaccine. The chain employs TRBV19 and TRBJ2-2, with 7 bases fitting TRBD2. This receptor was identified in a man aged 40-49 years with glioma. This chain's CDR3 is CASSIEGTNLNTGELFF. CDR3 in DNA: TGTGCCAGTAGTATAGAAGGGACTAACCTCAACACCGGGGAGCTGTTTTTT.